A selection of T cell receptor beta chains follows, all from one sample in a study of cytomegalovirus exposure and HLA in healthy donors. Some clones are missing from TCRdb's copy, which holds only in-frame ones; the method was immunoSEQ multiplex PCR. The sample lists approximately 92,000 clones, approximately 81% occurring once. Source material: PBMCs. The receptors stem from a girl aged 2 to 9 in good health and CMV-seropositive. The CDR3 runs from the conserved cysteine through the conserved F or W. A D gene is named only where the DNA matches it firmly. Rows give clone size only sometimes, using once, few, many, or a class for an expanded clone.

CDR3aa: CASSSGGEGQETQYF
CDR3nt: TGTGCCAGCAGCTCGGGGGGAGAGGGACAAGAGACCCAGTACTTC
v_gene: TRBV7-6
j_gene: TRBJ2-5
d_gene: TRBD2
abundance: NA

CDR3aa: CASSKGTSGSYNEQFF
CDR3nt: TGTGCCAGCAGCAAAGGGACTAGCGGTTCCTACAATGAGCAGTTCTTC
v_gene: TRBV21-1
j_gene: TRBJ2-1
d_gene: NA
abundance: NA

CDR3aa: CASCYRVNTEAFF
CDR3nt: TGTGCCAGCTGTTACAGGGTTAACACTGAAGCTTTCTTT
v_gene: TRBV27
j_gene: TRBJ1-1
d_gene: NA
abundance: NA

CDR3aa: CASSPFTVDNTEAFF
CDR3nt: TGTGCCAGCTCACCATTCACGGTAGATAACACTGAAGCTTTCTTT
v_gene: TRBV18
j_gene: TRBJ1-1
d_gene: NA
abundance: NA

CDR3aa: CASSPRLAGGSETQYF
CDR3nt: TGTGCCAGCTCACCTCGACTAGCGGGAGGGTCAGAGACCCAGTACTTC
v_gene: TRBV18
j_gene: TRBJ2-5
d_gene: TRBD2
abundance: NA

CDR3aa: CASSPGGVGAFF
CDR3nt: TGTGCCAGCAGCCCAGGGGGCGTGGGGGCTTTCTTT
v_gene: TRBV27
j_gene: TRBJ1-1
d_gene: TRBD1
abundance: once

CDR3aa: CASSPREGGHYGYTF
CDR3nt: TGTGCCAGCAGTCCGCGGGAGGGAGGACACTATGGCTACACCTTC
v_gene: TRBV6-6
j_gene: TRBJ1-2
d_gene: NA
abundance: NA

CDR3aa: CASRPGTGSPNTIYF
CDR3nt: TGTGCCAGCAGGCCAGGGACAGGTTCCCCAAACACCATATATTTT
v_gene: TRBV28
j_gene: TRBJ1-3
d_gene: TRBD1
abundance: NA

CDR3aa: CASSFNRDNQPQHF
CDR3nt: TGTGCCAGCAGTTTCAACAGGGACAATCAGCCCCAGCATTTT
v_gene: TRBV27
j_gene: TRBJ1-5
d_gene: NA
abundance: NA

CDR3aa: CASELDRGRITGELFF
CDR3nt: TGTGCCAGTGAACTAGACAGGGGGCGGATCACCGGGGAGCTGTTTTTT
v_gene: TRBV2
j_gene: TRBJ2-2
d_gene: TRBD1
abundance: NA

CDR3aa: CAWSADPKKTGAISYEQYF
CDR3nt: TGTGCCTGGAGTGCCGACCCGAAGAAAACAGGGGCAATCTCCTACGAGCAGTACTTC
v_gene: TRBV30
j_gene: TRBJ2-7
d_gene: TRBD1
abundance: few

CDR3aa: CATIGDSPQARNQPQHF
CDR3nt: TGTGCCACTATTGGGGACAGCCCTCAAGCGAGGAATCAGCCCCAGCATTTT
v_gene: TRBV27
j_gene: TRBJ1-5
d_gene: TRBD1
abundance: NA

CDR3aa: CAWSRGTSNQPQHF
CDR3nt: TGTGCCTGGAGTCGGGGTACTAGCAATCAGCCCCAGCATTTT
v_gene: TRBV30
j_gene: TRBJ1-5
d_gene: NA
abundance: NA

CDR3aa: CASSITGTGYNEQFF
CDR3nt: TGTGCCAGCAGTATAACCGGGACAGGGTACAATGAGCAGTTCTTC
v_gene: TRBV27
j_gene: TRBJ2-1
d_gene: TRBD1
abundance: NA

CDR3aa: CASSTPPSAITMNTEAFF
CDR3nt: TGTGCCAGCAGCACACCTCCGTCAGCGATTACGATGAACACTGAAGCTTTCTTT
v_gene: TRBV7-9
j_gene: TRBJ1-1
d_gene: NA
abundance: few

CDR3aa: CASSSQANQPQHF
CDR3nt: TGTGCCAGCAGCTCACAGGCGAATCAGCCCCAGCATTTT
v_gene: TRBV14
j_gene: TRBJ1-5
d_gene: NA
abundance: NA

CDR3aa: CAIYRGTEAFF
CDR3nt: TGTGCCATATACCGAGGGACTGAAGCTTTCTTT
v_gene: TRBV28
j_gene: TRBJ1-1
d_gene: NA
abundance: once

CDR3aa: CASRLAGGNEQFF
CDR3nt: TGTGCCAGCAGGCTAGCGGGAGGCAATGAGCAGTTCTTC
v_gene: TRBV6-1
j_gene: TRBJ2-1
d_gene: TRBD2
abundance: NA

CDR3aa: CASSFLQGGKLFF
CDR3nt: TGTGCCAGCAGTTTTTTACAGGGCGGAAAACTGTTTTTT
v_gene: TRBV28
j_gene: TRBJ1-4
d_gene: NA
abundance: few

CDR3aa: CASSLGIAGGRQYF
CDR3nt: TGTGCCAGCAGCTTAGGGATAGCGGGAGGGAGGCAGTATTTT
v_gene: TRBV7-8
j_gene: TRBJ2-3
d_gene: TRBD2
abundance: NA

CDR3aa: CASSTLADAYNEQFF
CDR3nt: TGTGCCAGCAGCACACTAGCGGATGCCTACAATGAGCAGTTCTTC
v_gene: TRBV9
j_gene: TRBJ2-1
d_gene: TRBD2
abundance: NA

CDR3aa: CASSSSDEQYF
CDR3nt: TGTGCCAGCAGCTCCAGCGACGAGCAGTACTTC
v_gene: TRBV5-4
j_gene: TRBJ2-7
d_gene: NA
abundance: NA

CDR3aa: CASRGGNGGYTF
CDR3nt: TGTGCCAGCCGGGGGGGGAATGGTGGCTACACCTTC
v_gene: TRBV6-5
j_gene: TRBJ1-2
d_gene: NA
abundance: NA

CDR3aa: CASSPAARIFF
CDR3nt: TGTGCCAGCAGCCCGGCGGCCCGGATTTTCTTT
v_gene: TRBV7-2
j_gene: TRBJ1-1
d_gene: NA
abundance: NA

CDR3aa: CASRRQGTGELFF
CDR3nt: TGTGCCAGCAGGCGACAGGGGACCGGGGAGCTGTTTTTT
v_gene: TRBV5-4
j_gene: TRBJ2-2
d_gene: TRBD1
abundance: NA

CDR3aa: CASSRRSRETGYTF
CDR3nt: TGTGCCAGTTCACGGAGGTCTCGCGAAACAGGCTACACCTTC
v_gene: TRBV6-5
j_gene: TRBJ1-2
d_gene: NA
abundance: once

CDR3aa: CASKPWTGIDQPQHF
CDR3nt: TGCGCCAGCAAGCCCTGGACAGGGATAGATCAGCCCCAGCATTTT
v_gene: TRBV5-1
j_gene: TRBJ1-5
d_gene: TRBD1
abundance: once

CDR3aa: CASSAQGLETQYF
CDR3nt: TGCGCCAGCAGTGCTCAGGGGCTAGAGACCCAGTACTTC
v_gene: TRBV10-1
j_gene: TRBJ2-5
d_gene: NA
abundance: NA

CDR3aa: CASSLTTSGSYEQYF
CDR3nt: TGTGCCAGCAGCTTAACCACTAGCGGGAGTTACGAGCAGTACTTC
v_gene: TRBV7-2
j_gene: TRBJ2-7
d_gene: TRBD2
abundance: NA

CDR3aa: CASTITGADEQFF
CDR3nt: TGTGCCAGCACTATTACTGGGGCGGATGAGCAGTTCTTC
v_gene: TRBV28
j_gene: TRBJ2-1
d_gene: NA
abundance: NA

CDR3aa: CASSFRKEDQPQHF
CDR3nt: TGTGCCAGCAGTTTTCGTAAGGAGGATCAGCCCCAGCATTTT
v_gene: TRBV28
j_gene: TRBJ1-5
d_gene: NA
abundance: NA

CDR3aa: CSASNFNEQFF
CDR3nt: TGCAGTGCTAGTAATTTCAATGAGCAGTTCTTC
v_gene: TRBV20-1
j_gene: TRBJ2-1
d_gene: NA
abundance: NA

CDR3aa: CASSSLGGGLDTQYF
CDR3nt: TGTGCCAGCAGCTCATTGGGCGGGGGCCTAGATACGCAGTATTTT
v_gene: TRBV7-6
j_gene: TRBJ2-3
d_gene: NA
abundance: NA

CDR3aa: CASSSFATARYNEQFF
CDR3nt: TGTGCCAGCAGCTCTTTTGCTACTGCGCGTTACAATGAGCAGTTCTTC
v_gene: TRBV7-9
j_gene: TRBJ2-1
d_gene: NA
abundance: NA

CDR3aa: CASSGRGTSGEDTQYF
CDR3nt: TGCGCCAGCAGCGGGCGGGGGACTAGCGGGGAAGATACGCAGTATTTT
v_gene: TRBV5-1
j_gene: TRBJ2-3
d_gene: TRBD2
abundance: NA

CDR3aa: CASRKTLADTDTQYF
CDR3nt: TGCGCCAGCAGAAAAACTCTGGCGGACACAGATACGCAGTATTTT
v_gene: TRBV4-1
j_gene: TRBJ2-3
d_gene: NA
abundance: NA

CDR3aa: CASSTSKKGQGTGNTIYF
CDR3nt: TGTGCCAGCAGCACCTCGAAGAAGGGACAGGGAACTGGAAACACCATATATTTT
v_gene: TRBV21-1
j_gene: TRBJ1-3
d_gene: NA
abundance: NA

CDR3aa: CASSLRAGHSYEQYF
CDR3nt: TGTGCCAGCAGCTTGAGAGCGGGTCACTCCTACGAGCAGTACTTC
v_gene: TRBV7-6
j_gene: TRBJ2-7
d_gene: NA
abundance: NA

CDR3aa: CSVIGKQETQYF
CDR3nt: TGCAGCGTGATCGGGAAGCAAGAGACCCAGTACTTC
v_gene: TRBV29-1
j_gene: TRBJ2-5
d_gene: NA
abundance: NA

CDR3aa: CASSQAGWDTEAFF
CDR3nt: TGTGCCAGCAGCCAAGCGGGATGGGACACTGAAGCTTTCTTT
v_gene: TRBV4-2
j_gene: TRBJ1-1
d_gene: NA
abundance: NA

CDR3aa: CAIGASGIYEQYF
CDR3nt: TGTGCCATCGGGGCGAGCGGGATCTACGAGCAGTACTTC
v_gene: TRBV10-3
j_gene: TRBJ2-7
d_gene: TRBD2
abundance: NA

CDR3aa: CASSELRRDMNTEAFF
CDR3nt: TGTGCCAGTAGTGAGCTCCGACGGGACATGAACACTGAAGCTTTCTTT
v_gene: TRBV19
j_gene: TRBJ1-1
d_gene: NA
abundance: NA

CDR3aa: CASTRQIGETQYF
CDR3nt: TGCGCCAGCACTCGGCAGATCGGGGAGACCCAGTACTTC
v_gene: TRBV5-1
j_gene: TRBJ2-5
d_gene: NA
abundance: NA

CDR3aa: CASSLPGLPDVEQFF
CDR3nt: TGTGCCAGCAGCTTACCGGGACTACCAGACGTCGAGCAGTTCTTC
v_gene: TRBV4-2
j_gene: TRBJ2-1
d_gene: TRBD2
abundance: NA

CDR3aa: CASSKGTGGAPQYF
CDR3nt: TGTGCCAGCAGCAAAGGGACAGGGGGCGCCCCGCAGTATTTT
v_gene: TRBV7-9
j_gene: TRBJ2-3
d_gene: TRBD1
abundance: NA

CDR3aa: CASSQGSGSHTYEQYF
CDR3nt: TGCGCCAGCAGCCAAGGTTCCGGGAGCCATACCTACGAGCAGTACTTC
v_gene: TRBV4-1
j_gene: TRBJ2-7
d_gene: NA
abundance: NA

CDR3aa: CASSLQGQETQYF
CDR3nt: TGTGCCAGCAGTTTACAGGGCCAAGAGACCCAGTACTTC
v_gene: TRBV28
j_gene: TRBJ2-5
d_gene: NA
abundance: NA

CDR3aa: CSTRGGQENEQFF
CDR3nt: TGCAGCACGAGGGGGGGCCAAGAAAATGAGCAGTTCTTC
v_gene: TRBV29-1
j_gene: TRBJ2-1
d_gene: NA
abundance: NA

CDR3aa: CASSEPTQELFF
CDR3nt: TGTGCCAGCAGCGAGCCCACCCAGGAGCTGTTTTTT
v_gene: TRBV7-9
j_gene: TRBJ2-2
d_gene: NA
abundance: NA

CDR3aa: CASSYSAGGVQDEQFF
CDR3nt: TGTGCCAGCAGTTACTCGGCGGGGGGGGTTCAGGATGAGCAGTTCTTC
v_gene: TRBV6-5
j_gene: TRBJ2-1
d_gene: TRBD2
abundance: few

CDR3aa: CSVTGHSSGNTIYF
CDR3nt: TGCAGCGTAACAGGACACTCCTCTGGAAACACCATATATTTT
v_gene: TRBV29-1
j_gene: TRBJ1-3
d_gene: NA
abundance: NA

CDR3aa: CSVEEGRGEKLFF
CDR3nt: TGCAGCGTTGAAGAGGGTCGGGGAGAAAAACTGTTTTTT
v_gene: TRBV29-1
j_gene: TRBJ1-4
d_gene: NA
abundance: few

CDR3aa: CASSRETGAGWPQHF
CDR3nt: TGTGCCAGCAGCCGCGAGACAGGGGCCGGGTGGCCCCAGCATTTT
v_gene: TRBV7-8
j_gene: TRBJ1-5
d_gene: TRBD1
abundance: NA

CDR3aa: CAWNPGTGTGYTF
CDR3nt: TGTGCCTGGAATCCCGGGACAGGCACGGGCTACACCTTC
v_gene: TRBV30
j_gene: TRBJ1-2
d_gene: TRBD1
abundance: NA

CDR3aa: CASSSDRPSGNTIYF
CDR3nt: TGCGCCAGCAGCTCGGACAGGCCCTCTGGAAACACCATATATTTT
v_gene: TRBV5-1
j_gene: TRBJ1-3
d_gene: TRBD1
abundance: NA

CDR3aa: CATTQGREGTSGPNEQFF
CDR3nt: TGTGCCACTACCCAGGGGAGGGAGGGGACTAGCGGGCCCAATGAGCAGTTCTTC
v_gene: TRBV25-1
j_gene: TRBJ2-1
d_gene: TRBD2
abundance: NA

CDR3aa: CASSFLNSNYNEQFF
CDR3nt: TGTGCCAGCAGTTTTCTAAACTCGAATTACAATGAGCAGTTCTTC
v_gene: TRBV28
j_gene: TRBJ2-1
d_gene: NA
abundance: NA